The 14 T cell receptor beta chains below were found in one sample sequenced in a study of T cell responses to AZD1222 COVID-19 vaccine. Produced via immunoSEQ multiplex PCR; TCRdb's table is partial and in-frame only. The repertoire consists of 35,000 to 45,000 clones, with about 78% occurring once and the leading ten covering about 3.6%. Sample: peripheral blood, taken on day 0 of AZD1222 vaccination. The source of these receptors is an adult in good health.

J is TRBJ2-5 and V is TRBV30, with D possibly being TRBD2 (6 bases). CDR3 length: 14 amino acids. V lost 0 bases, J lost 2 bases, and 10 bases lay in between. The V gene's germline CDR1 is GTSNPN and CDR2 SVGIG (reference sequence). The CDR3 sequence is CAWSVPGVQETQYF. In nucleotides, the CDR3 is TGTGCCTGGAGTGTTCCGGGGGTTCAAGAGACCCAGTACTTC.

This clone was counted once. The V and J genes are TRBV6-5 and TRBJ1-2, with 9 nucleotides matching TRBD1. CDR3 size: 14 residues. Germline assignment: CDR1 MNHEY and CDR2 SVGAGI. The J segment lost 6 bases and the V segment lost 4 bases, leaving 6 bases of the junction unmatched. The CDR3 coding sequence is TGTGCCAGCAGTTGGCCGGGACAGGGTAATGGCTACACCTTC. Its translation is CASSWPGQGNGYTF.

This chain uses TRBV29-1 with TRBJ1-1; 7 nucleotides agree with TRBD1. With 1 base clipped from V and 13 bases from J, the junction kept 15 bases outside the gene matches. Looked up from germline, CDR1 is SQVTM and CDR2 is ANQGSEA. The CDR3 totals 14 residues. DNA for the CDR3: TGCAGCGTTGAAGCCGGGCCCAGGACAGGAGAGGTTTTCTTT. It specifies CSVEAGPRTGEVFF.

V usage is TRBV6-4 and J usage is TRBJ1-3, with 10 bases matching TRBD1. V lost 8 bases and J lost 8; bases outside the gene matches: 27. From germline, CDR1 is MRHNA and CDR2 SNTAGT. The CDR3 runs 20 residues. CDR3 sequence: CASSTLRQGASVWRGHTIYF. DNA for the CDR3: TGTGCCAGCTCGACCCTCCGACAGGGGGCATCAGTATGGCGCGGTCACACCATATATTTT.

This clone was recorded a few times. This chain uses TRBV19 with TRBJ1-6; D remains unclear. Germline lookup yields CDR1 LNHDA and CDR2 SQIVND (reference sequence). V lost 6 bases, J lost 6 bases, and 12 bases lay in between. CDR3 size: 14 residues. The CDR3 is CASRTRMTNSPLHF. Here the CDR3 DNA reads TGTGCCAGTAGGACTAGGATGACTAATTCACCCCTCCACTTT.

The chain couples TRBV30 to TRBJ1-6, with D perhaps matching TRBD1 (5 bases). The CDR3 runs to 13 residues. Germline V gene data show CDR1 as GTSNPN and CDR2 as SVGIG (reference sequence). Trimming pared 4 bases from V and 7 bases from J, leaving 11 bases between. CDR3 nucleotides: TGTGCCTGGAAAAGGGGTCCCAATTCACCCCTCCACTTT. This codes for CAWKRGPNSPLHF.

The chain combines TRBV19 with TRBJ1-2, with D possibly TRBD1 on 5 matching bases. The CDR3 totals 12 residues. Germline CDR1 is LNHDA and CDR2 is SQIVND (reference sequence). Deletions cut 6 bases from V and 3 bases from J, with 8 bases between. The CDR3, as DNA: TGTGCCAGTAGAAGAGGGGACTATGGCTACACCTTC. Amino acid sequence: CASRRGDYGYTF.

This clone has a handful of counts. The chain joins TRBV7-6 to TRBJ2-7; TRBD1 aligns across 7 bases. Looked up from germline, CDR1 is SGHVS and CDR2 is FNYEAQ. J was trimmed by 3 bases and V by 3 bases; bases with no gene match: 11. The CDR3 is made up of 16 amino acids. The CDR3 region has the DNA TGTGCCAGCAGCTTGTCGGCCGGGACAGAGAGCTACGAGCAGTACTTC. Translated: CASSLSAGTESYEQYF.

Here the CDR3 reads CASSQDYGAWSYEQYF. The CDR3 nucleotides read TGTGCCAGCAGCCAAGACTACGGGGCTTGGTCTTACGAGCAGTACTTC. The V and J genes are TRBV14 and TRBJ2-7, with D perhaps given as TRBD1 or TRBD2 (5 bases each). V lost 0 bases to trimming and J lost 4 bases, with 16 bases between them. From germline, CDR1 is SGHDN and CDR2 FVKESK. This CDR3 has 16 residues. The full variable domain, rest sourced from reference TRBV14 and TRBJ2-7, is EAGVTQFPSHSVIEKGQTVTLRCDPISGHDNLYWYRRVMGKEIKFLLHFVKESKQDESGMPNNRFLAERTGGTYSTLKVQPAELEDSGVYFCASSQDYGAWSYEQYFGPGTRLTVT.

The CDR3: CASSGTAIINQPQHF. CDR3 nucleotides: TGTGCCAGCAGTGGGACAGCGATAATCAATCAGCCCCAGCATTTT. This chain uses TRBV28 with TRBJ1-5; 7 bases map to TRBD1. CDR3 length: 15 amino acids. CDR1 and CDR2 from the germline V gene are MDHEN and SYDVKM. Unmatched junction bases numbered 7, after V lost 5 bases and J lost 3 bases. The variable domain in full, completed from reference TRBV28 and TRBJ1-5, reads DVKVTQSSRYLVKRTGEKVFLECVQDMDHENMFWYRQDPGLGLRLIYFSYDVKMKEKGDIPEGYSVSREKKERFSLILESASTNQTSMYLCASSGTAIINQPQHFGDGTRLSIL.

V and J are TRBV30 and TRBJ2-1; no firm D call. V lost 2 bases and J 0 bases, leaving 8 bases between the germline ends. Germline V gives CDR1 GTSNPN, CDR2 SVGIG (reference sequence). The CDR3 extends over 14 amino acids. The CDR3 DNA follows: TGTGCCTGGAGTAAGTTGAGCTCCTACAATGAGCAGTTCTTC. It specifies CAWSKLSSYNEQFF.

V and J are TRBV3-1 (or the pseudogene TRBV3-2) and TRBJ2-5, with D unresolved. With 0 bases removed from V and 2 bases from J, the gap between germline ends came to 10 bases. This CDR3 spans 15 amino acids. Looked up from germline, CDR1 is LGHDT and CDR2 is YNNKEL (reference sequence). The CDR3 sequence: CASSQDTATQETQYF. The CDR3 DNA follows: TGTGCCAGCAGCCAAGATACGGCGACACAAGAGACCCAGTACTTC.

The V and J genes are TRBV11-2 and TRBJ2-1; tentatively, D is TRBD2 (5 bases). The CDR3 length is 16 residues. Germline V gives CDR1 SGHAT, CDR2 FQNNGV. Trimming took 6 bases from V and 1 from J, leaving 16 bases between them. The CDR3 nucleotides read TGTGCCAGCAGTTACCGAGGCAGCGGTTCCTACAATGAGCAGTTCTTC. Protein: CASSYRGSGSYNEQFF. Using reference TRBV11-2 and TRBJ2-1 for the parts outside the CDR3, the full variable domain is EAGVAQSPRYKIIEKRQSVAFWCNPISGHATLYWYQQILGQGPKLLIQFQNNGVVDDSQLPKDRFSAERLKGVDSTLKIQPAKLEDSAVYLCASSYRGSGSYNEQFFGPGTRLTVL.

This rearrangement joins TRBV11-3 to TRBJ2-3; the D is unclear. Trimming pared 2 bases from V and 2 bases from J, leaving 14 bases between. Per the germline V gene, CDR1 is SGHNT and CDR2 is YENEEA. The CDR3 runs 16 residues. This CDR3 reads CASSLRVWVDTDTQYF. In DNA form, the CDR3 reads TGTGCCAGCAGCTTAAGAGTGTGGGTTGACACAGATACGCAGTATTTT. Full variable domain (outside the CDR3, taken from reference TRBV11-3 and TRBJ2-3): EAGVVQSPRYKIIEKKQPVAFWCNPISGHNTLYWYLQNLGQGPELLIRYENEEAVDDSQLPKDRFSAERLKGVDSTLKIQPAELGDSAVYLCASSLRVWVDTDTQYFGPGTRLTVL.